These T cell receptor beta chains were read from a single sample in a study of T-cell reconstitution after alpha-beta-depleted transplantation in children. TCRdb reprocessed the PCR reads with MiXCR, giving one entry per CDR3 protein. The sample records around 200,000 distinct CDR3 sequences, approximately 7% being singletons. The input for sequencing was PBMCs from the stem cell graft donor, taken from the stem cell graft. The receptors come from a human donor who donated a stem cell graft to a child with Wiskott-Aldrich syndrome. Both conserved end residues are part of each CDR3. The D gene is left open where the match is weak. The size field reads once, few, many, or a class for an expanded clone.

v_gene,d_gene,j_gene,abundance,CDR3aa
TRBV7-2,-,TRBJ2-7,few,CASSPPGRQGQYF
TRBV12-3/TRBV12-4,-,TRBJ2-2,many,CASSLKGAGELFF
TRBV29-1,-,TRBJ2-7,many,CSVAPGISYEQYF
TRBV20-1,TRBD2,TRBJ2-5,many,CSLAGSEETQYF
TRBV29-1,-,TRBJ1-2,many,CSVDRGSYGYTF
TRBV6-5,-,TRBJ2-1,many,CASSYVKRRSSYNEQFF
TRBV2,-,TRBJ2-1,many,CASSEKQVSYNEQFF
TRBV5-1,-,TRBJ2-1,many,CASSLRPILNNEQFF
TRBV24-1,TRBD1,TRBJ2-5,few,CATSDANDRVETQYF
TRBV12-3/TRBV12-4,TRBD2,TRBJ2-3,many,CASSGLAGNTDTQYF
TRBV5-6,-,TRBJ2-7,many,CASSPGPLDQRGQYF
TRBV12-3/TRBV12-4,-,TRBJ1-2,many,CASSYRLINYGYTF
TRBV11-2,-,TRBJ2-3,few,CASSLGHRGPSSTDTQYF
TRBV9,TRBD1,TRBJ1-1,many,CASSVTTGITEAFF
TRBV28,-,TRBJ2-7,many,CASTPYPPGEDEQYF
TRBV12-3/TRBV12-4,-,TRBJ1-2,many,CASSHDRFYGYTF
TRBV20-1,-,TRBJ2-5,many,CSAMTLWRGVRGETQYF
TRBV18,TRBD1,TRBJ2-5,once,CASSPTGKETQYF
TRBV20-1,-,TRBJ1-5,many,CSARDDTSGDYQPQHF
TRBV4-3,-,TRBJ2-4,many,CASSLHRAEAKNIQYF
TRBV12-3/TRBV12-4,TRBD1,TRBJ2-7,many,CASSPSGQGTYEQYF
TRBV5-1,-,TRBJ2-2,few,CASKNTGELFF